Each of the 32 T cell receptor beta chains below was sequenced from the same sample in a study of cytomegalovirus exposure and HLA in healthy donors. PCR used 60 Vbeta primers and 13 Jbeta primers. Produced via immunoSEQ multiplex PCR; TCRdb's table is partial and in-frame only. The sample lists about 190,000 clones, 65% to 75% occurring once. Sequenced sample: PBMCs. These receptors originate from a young man in good health and CMV-seropositive.

This chain connects TRBV28 to TRBJ2-5, with D perhaps matching TRBD1 (6 bases). The CDR3 runs to 12 residues. The germline gives CDR1 MDHEN, CDR2 SYDVKM. V lost 8 bases and J lost 5, with 12 bases in between. The DNA of the CDR3 is TGTGCCAGCCGCGCCCAGGGGGAGACCCAGTACTTC. It yields the protein CASRAQGETQYF.

The sample holds a few counts of this clone. The rearrangement joins TRBV30 to TRBJ2-3; TRBD1 might be the D (6 bases). Germline V gene lookup returns CDR1 GTSNPN and CDR2 SVGIG (reference sequence). Trimming removed 1 base at V and 0 bases at J, with 14 bases between. The CDR3 extends over 16 amino acids. The CDR3: CAWSGQGRTSTDTQYF. CDR3 sequence (DNA): TGTGCCTGGAGTGGCCAGGGGAGAACTAGCACAGATACGCAGTATTTT.

The chain couples TRBV5-4 to TRBJ2-5; maybe TRBD2 (5 bases). The end of the DNA fits TRBJ2-7 better, so the J call may be wrong. The CDR3 length is 13 residues. Germline V gene lookup returns CDR1 SGHNT and CDR2 YYREEE (reference sequence). In nucleotides, the CDR3 is TGTGCCAGCAGCTTGCCTAGCAGGTACGAGCAGTACTTC. It encodes CASSLPSRYEQYF.

This clone occurred a few times. This chain joins TRBV6-1 and TRBJ1-2; tentative D call: TRBD1 (5 bases). Germline loops: CDR1 MNHNS, CDR2 SASEGT. The CDR3 consists of 15 residues. V lost 3 bases and J 1 base, leaving 12 bases between the germline ends. The CDR3 DNA follows: TGTGCCAGCAGTGAGGTTAGGGGAAATAACTATGGCTACACCTTC. Translated: CASSEVRGNNYGYTF.

The rearrangement joins TRBV5-4 to TRBJ1-2, with D possibly matching TRBD1 (5 bases). The CDR3 consists of 13 residues. Trimming took 4 bases from V and 8 from J, leaving 15 bases between them. CDR1 and CDR2 (germline): SGHNT, YYREEE (reference sequence). Here the CDR3 reads CASSPGVVTGYTF. The CDR3 DNA reads TGTGCCAGCAGCCCGGGGGTGGTTACGGGCTACACCTTC.

The chain employs TRBV6-1 and TRBJ2-7, with TRBD2 as a possible D gene (5 bases). Germline CDR1 MNHNS, CDR2 SASEGT. The CDR3 runs to 14 residues. Trimming stripped 2 bases from V and 2 bases from J, with 10 bases between. The chain's CDR3 is CASSERGQTYEQYF. The CDR3 nucleotides are TGTGCCAGCAGTGAACGAGGGCAGACCTACGAGCAGTACTTC.

As regards this clone: The limits of the CDR3 on the DNA are not certain, so only TCRdb's listed CDR3 is given. The V and J genes are TRBV7-8 and TRBJ1-3; the DNA was not used to check the table's D call, TRBD1. CDR1 and CDR2 from the germline V gene are SGHVS and FQNEAQ. The CDR3 totals 16 residues, both ends included. CDR3 amino acids: CASSLDRVGSGNTVYF.

This chain uses TRBV14 with TRBJ1-1; no reliable D call. The V gene lost 3 bases and the J gene lost 2 bases, with 13 bases spanning the gap. The CDR3 runs 15 residues. Germline V gene sequence: CDR1 SGHDN, CDR2 FVKESK. In nucleotides, the CDR3 is TGTGCCAGCAGCCAGGATGACATTCCAAACACTGAAGCTTTCTTT. This sequence encodes CASSQDDIPNTEAFF.

The chain links TRBV6-5 to TRBJ1-1; 7 bases align to TRBD1. CDR1 is MNHEY and CDR2 is SVGAGI in the germline V gene. CDR3 length: 15 residues. V trimming: 2 bases; J trimming: 4 bases; junction bases outside the gene matches: 7. The CDR3 loop is CASSYEGSGGTEAFF. The CDR3 DNA reads TGTGCCAGCAGTTACGAGGGATCAGGGGGCACTGAAGCTTTCTTT.

The gene calls are TRBV29-1 and TRBJ1-2; no clear D. The germline V and J ends were trimmed by 5 bases and 7 bases, with 8 bases remaining between them. CDR3 length equals 10 residues. Germline lookup yields CDR1 SQVTM and CDR2 ANQGSEA. CDR3 DNA: TGCAGCGTTCGGGGATTTGGCTACACCTTC. Its protein is CSVRGFGYTF.

Comment on this clone: The sample holds other DNA sequences that translate to the same CDR3. The CDR3 reads CASSVLMNTEAFF. The CDR3 DNA reads as TGTGCCAGCAGCGTATTAATGAACACTGAAGCTTTCTTT. The chain has TRBV9 and TRBJ1-1; D is unresolved. The CDR3 sequence is 13 residues long. The germline gives CDR1 SGDLS, CDR2 YYNGEE. V dropped 1 base and J dropped 0 bases, with 4 bases sitting between them.

The chain has TRBV4-2 and TRBJ2-1, with 8 bases lining up with TRBD2. V trimming: 2 bases; J trimming: 6 bases; junction bases outside the gene matches: 3. The CDR3 consists of 14 residues. Germline CDR1 reads LGHNA; CDR2 reads YNFKEQ. The CDR3 DNA reads TGTGCCAGCAGCCAACTCGGGGGGGCCAATGAGCAGTTCTTC. Protein product: CASSQLGGANEQFF.

V gene TRBV5-1 combines with J gene TRBJ2-7; D is perhaps TRBD2 (5 bases). The CDR3 extends over 13 amino acids. V was clipped by 0 bases and J by 3 bases, with 7 bases between them. The V gene's germline CDR1 is SGHRS and CDR2 YFSETQ. The CDR3 coding sequence is TGCGCCAGCAGCTTGGGGACTGACTACGAGCAGTACTTC. Its translation: CASSLGTDYEQYF.

V gene TRBV5-1 combines with J gene TRBJ2-3; D unclear. Trimming took 1 base from V and 0 from J, leaving 6 bases between them. Germline CDR1 and CDR2: SGHRS and YFSETQ. This CDR3 is built from 14 residues. The CDR3 here is CASSLTRSTDTQYF. CDR3 sequence (DNA): TGCGCCAGCAGCTTGACCAGAAGCACAGATACGCAGTATTTT.

This sequence joins TRBV9 and TRBJ1-1; D is perhaps TRBD1 (6 bases). Trimming pared 4 bases from V and 3 bases from J, leaving 13 bases between. Per germline, CDR1 SGDLS and CDR2 YYNGEE. There are 14 residues in the CDR3. CDR3 loop: CASSPRTDHTEAFF. Here the CDR3 DNA reads TGTGCCAGCAGCCCTCGGACAGATCACACTGAAGCTTTCTTT.

This clone was found many times. The chain combines TRBV7-9 with TRBJ1-5; weak D call: TRBD1 (5 bases). V lost 8 bases to trimming and J lost 5 bases, with 16 bases between them. The CDR3 has 14 residues. CDR1 is SEHNR, CDR2 FQNEAQ, per germline (reference sequence). CDR3 residues: CASQREGRYQPQHF. The CDR3, as DNA: TGTGCCAGCCAAAGGGAGGGGAGGTATCAGCCCCAGCATTTT.

The chain uses TRBV7-2 and TRBJ2-1, with TRBD1 matching over 10 bases. Germline CDR1 is SGHTA and CDR2 is FQGNSA. V lost 0 bases to trimming and J lost 9 bases; unmatched junction nucleotides: 8. The CDR3 totals 16 residues. The CDR3 sequence: CASSLAGTGASSEQFF. In nucleotides, the CDR3 is TGTGCCAGCAGCTTAGCCGGGACAGGGGCGTCGAGTGAGCAGTTCTTC. Based on the CDR3 plus reference TRBV7-2 and TRBJ2-1, the full variable domain is GAGVSQSPSNKVTEKGKDVELRCDPISGHTALYWYRQSLGQGLEFLIYFQGNSAPDKSGLPSDRFSAERTGGSVSTLTIQRTQQEDSAVYLCASSLAGTGASSEQFFGPGTRLTVL.

As for this clone: The same CDR3 is also encoded by other DNA sequences in this sample. This sequence joins TRBV9 and TRBJ2-1, with a tentative D call TRBD2 (7 bases). Trimming removed 0 bases at V and 1 base at J, with 11 bases between. CDR1 and CDR2 from the germline V gene are SGDLS and YYNGEE. This CDR3 comprises 16 residues. The CDR3 is CASSVGGGLSYNEQFF. Written as DNA, the CDR3 is TGTGCCAGCAGCGTAGGCGGGGGCCTTTCCTACAATGAGCAGTTCTTC.

The chain employs TRBV11-3 and TRBJ2-5, with 9 bases that match TRBD1. CDR1 and CDR2 from the germline V gene are SGHNT and YENEEA. CDR3 length equals 15 residues. Germline trimming cut 0 bases from V and 4 bases from J; bases unmatched to any gene: 3. CDR3 protein: CASSLDLDRGETQYF. The CDR3 nucleotides read TGTGCCAGCAGCTTAGACTTGGACAGGGGAGAGACCCAGTACTTC.

The chain carries TRBV4-1 and TRBJ2-2; D unresolved. This CDR3 region has 14 residues. Trimming stripped 1 base from V and 1 base from J, with 4 bases between. Germline V gene lookup returns CDR1 MGHRA and CDR2 YSYEKL. The chain's CDR3 is CASSQALNTGELFF. The DNA of the CDR3 is TGCGCCAGCAGCCAAGCACTGAACACCGGGGAGCTGTTTTTT.

The sample holds one count of this clone. The chain recombines TRBV5-1 with TRBJ1-4; unclear D gene. The V gene lost 0 bases and the J gene lost 2 bases, with 14 bases spanning the gap. The CDR3 covers 17 residues. CDR1 is SGHRS, CDR2 YFSETQ, per germline. This CDR3 is CASSLARVGITNEKLFF. The CDR3 region has the DNA TGCGCCAGCAGCTTGGCCCGTGTGGGCATTACTAATGAAAAACTGTTTTTT.

This sequence joins TRBV7-9 and TRBJ2-1; TRBD2 matches 7 bases. The germline CDR1 and CDR2 sequences are SEHNR and FQNEAQ (reference sequence). The CDR3 runs to 11 residues. The CDR3 DNA is TGTTCCTTCGGGGGGTACAATGAGCAGTTCTTC. Its protein product is CSFGGYNEQFF.

This chain joins TRBV7-8 and TRBJ2-1, with TRBD2 as a possible D gene (5 bases). The germline V gene has CDR1 SGHVS and CDR2 FQNEAQ. Trimming removed 5 bases at V and 1 base at J, with 18 bases between. This CDR3 region has 17 residues. CDR3 nucleotide sequence: TGTGCCAGCAGCCGCCGGGGAGCCCGGACGTCCTACAATGAGCAGTTCTTC. Translating it yields CASSRRGARTSYNEQFF.

The rearrangement joins TRBV10-3 to TRBJ1-2, with TRBD1 as a possible D gene (6 bases). This CDR3 region has 13 residues. Trimming stripped 11 bases from V and 4 bases from J, with 17 bases between. Per the germline V gene, CDR1 is ENHRY and CDR2 is SYGVKD. As DNA, the CDR3 is TGTGCCTCACAGGGACCAACCTCCTATGGCTACACCTTC. This gives the protein CASQGPTSYGYTF.

The chain is built from TRBV29-1 and TRBJ2-3, with 7 bases aligning to TRBD2. Germline assignment: CDR1 SQVTM and CDR2 ANQGSEA. V gave up 4 bases and J gave up 3 bases; unmatched junction bases: 4. The CDR3 totals 13 residues. CDR3 amino acids: CSVVTSSTDTQYF. CDR3 nucleotides: TGCAGCGTTGTGACTAGCAGTACAGATACGCAGTATTTT.

V and J are TRBV5-4 and TRBJ2-1; 7 bases agree with TRBD1. Per germline, CDR1 SGHNT and CDR2 YYREEE (reference sequence). The trim removed 4 bases at V and 5 bases at J, leaving 3 bases unmatched. The CDR3 totals 13 residues. CDR3 protein: CASSTGQNNEQFF. CDR3 bases: TGTGCCAGCAGCACGGGACAGAACAATGAGCAGTTCTTC.

DNA for the CDR3: TGTGCCATCAGTGGGGGACGTCCGGACAGGGGCTACAATGAGCAGTTCTTC. Residues: CAISGGRPDRGYNEQFF. This chain connects TRBV10-3 to TRBJ2-1; 9 bases match TRBD1. The CDR3 has 17 amino acids. Germline V gives CDR1 ENHRY, CDR2 SYGVKD. The V gene end was trimmed by 4 bases and the J gene end by 3 bases; junction bases not matched to a gene: 10.

This chain uses TRBV5-6 with TRBJ1-2; TRBD1 agrees at 7 bases. This CDR3 contains 15 residues. The germline gives CDR1 SGHDT, CDR2 YYEEEE. J lost 3 bases, V lost 4 bases, and 9 bases had no gene match. The CDR3 reads CASSPDRAGYYGYTF. The DNA for the CDR3 is TGTGCCAGCAGCCCAGACAGGGCTGGATACTATGGCTACACCTTC.

A few counts support this clone. This chain links TRBV6-1 with TRBJ2-7; TRBD1 is a possible D gene (6 bases). This CDR3 spans 15 amino acids. The V gene's germline CDR1 is MNHNS and CDR2 SASEGT. The V end lost 6 bases, the J end lost 3 bases, and 18 bases lay between the germline ends. The CDR3 DNA reads TGTGCCAGCAGGCCCGGGACAAGGGCGATCTACGAGCAGTACTTC. This encodes CASRPGTRAIYEQYF.

This clone was seen a handful of times. The gene calls are TRBV2 and TRBJ2-5; 8 nucleotides agree with TRBD2. CDR3 size: 15 residues. CDR1 is SNHLY, CDR2 FYNNEI, per germline. V was pared by 6 bases and J by 2 bases, with 8 bases of the junction left unmatched. The CDR3 DNA is TGTGCCAGCAGCTTTTGGGGCGGGGGGCAAGAGACCCAGTACTTC. The encoded protein is CASSFWGGGQETQYF.

The chain recombines TRBV6-5 with TRBJ1-4, with 9 positions matching TRBD1. CDR3 size: 14 residues. CDR1 MNHEY and CDR2 SVGAGI come from the germline V gene. J was trimmed by 8 bases and V by 4 bases; bases with no gene match: 5. The CDR3 DNA is TGTGCCAGCAGTTTCGGACAGGGGAGAGAAAAACTGTTTTTT. Its translation: CASSFGQGREKLFF.

The V and J genes are TRBV30 and TRBJ1-2; 9 positions match TRBD1. Trimming at V came to 2 bases and at J to 8 bases, leaving 12 bases not matched to a gene. The CDR3 spans 15 residues. Germline CDR1 is GTSNPN and CDR2 is SVGIG (reference sequence). As DNA, the CDR3 is TGTGCCTGGAGTCCCAAGGACAGGGGATTAAAAGGCTACACCTTC. Its translation is CAWSPKDRGLKGYTF. Full variable domain (outside the CDR3, taken from reference TRBV30 and TRBJ1-2): SQTIHQWPATLVQPVGSPLSLECTVEGTSNPNLYWYRQAAGRGLQLLFYSVGIGQISSEVPQNLSASRPQDRQFILSSKKLLLSDSGFYLCAWSPKDRGLKGYTFGSGTRLTVV.